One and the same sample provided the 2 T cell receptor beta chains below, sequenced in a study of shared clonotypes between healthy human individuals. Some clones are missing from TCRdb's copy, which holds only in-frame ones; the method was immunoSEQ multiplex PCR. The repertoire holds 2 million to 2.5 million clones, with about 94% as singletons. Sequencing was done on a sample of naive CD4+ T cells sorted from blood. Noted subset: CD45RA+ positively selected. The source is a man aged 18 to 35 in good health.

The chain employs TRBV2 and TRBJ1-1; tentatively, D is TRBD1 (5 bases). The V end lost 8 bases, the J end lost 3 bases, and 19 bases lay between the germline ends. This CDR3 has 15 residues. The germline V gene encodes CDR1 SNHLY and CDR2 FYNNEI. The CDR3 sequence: CASLPRARLDTEAFF. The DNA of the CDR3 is TGTGCCAGCCTCCCCAGGGCTCGGTTGGACACTGAAGCTTTCTTT.

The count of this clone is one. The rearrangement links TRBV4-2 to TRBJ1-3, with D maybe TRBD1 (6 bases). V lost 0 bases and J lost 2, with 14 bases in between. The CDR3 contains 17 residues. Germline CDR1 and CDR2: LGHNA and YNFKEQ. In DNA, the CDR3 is TGTGCCAGCAGCCAAGAGCGTACTGGGGGCGCTGGAAACACCATATATTTT. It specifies CASSQERTGGAGNTIYF.